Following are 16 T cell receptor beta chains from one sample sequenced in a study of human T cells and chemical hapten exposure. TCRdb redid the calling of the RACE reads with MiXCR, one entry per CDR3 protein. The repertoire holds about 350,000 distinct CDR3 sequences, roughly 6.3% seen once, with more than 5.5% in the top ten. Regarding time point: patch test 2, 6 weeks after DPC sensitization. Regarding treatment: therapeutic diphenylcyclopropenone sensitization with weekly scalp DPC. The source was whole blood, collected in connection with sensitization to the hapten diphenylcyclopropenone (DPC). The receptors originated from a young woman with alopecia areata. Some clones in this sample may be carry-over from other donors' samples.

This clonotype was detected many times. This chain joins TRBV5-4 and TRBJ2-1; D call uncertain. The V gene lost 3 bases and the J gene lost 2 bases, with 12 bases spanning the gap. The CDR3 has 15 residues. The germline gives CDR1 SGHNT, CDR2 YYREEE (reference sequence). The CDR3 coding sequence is TGTGCCAGCAGCTCTGCAGTTGGCCCCTACAATGAGCAGTTCTTC. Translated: CASSSAVGPYNEQFF.

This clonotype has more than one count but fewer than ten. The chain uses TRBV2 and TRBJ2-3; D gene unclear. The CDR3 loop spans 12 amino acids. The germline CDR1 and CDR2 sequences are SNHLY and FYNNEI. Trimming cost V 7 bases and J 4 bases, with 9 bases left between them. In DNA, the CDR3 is TGTGCCAGCAAATGGGCTGCAGATACGCAGTATTTT. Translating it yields CASKWAADTQYF.

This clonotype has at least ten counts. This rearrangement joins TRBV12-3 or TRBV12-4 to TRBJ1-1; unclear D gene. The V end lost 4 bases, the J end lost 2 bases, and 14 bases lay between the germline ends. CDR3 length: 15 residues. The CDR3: CASSSSRAANTEAFF. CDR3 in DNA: TGTGCCAGCAGTTCATCAAGGGCTGCAAACACTGAAGCTTTCTTT.

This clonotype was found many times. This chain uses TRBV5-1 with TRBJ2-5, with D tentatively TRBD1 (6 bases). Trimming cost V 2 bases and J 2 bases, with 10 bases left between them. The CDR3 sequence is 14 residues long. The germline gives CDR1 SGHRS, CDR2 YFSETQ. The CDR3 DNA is TGCGCCAGCAGCTTTCGGGGACAACAAGAGACCCAGTACTTC. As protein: CASSFRGQQETQYF.

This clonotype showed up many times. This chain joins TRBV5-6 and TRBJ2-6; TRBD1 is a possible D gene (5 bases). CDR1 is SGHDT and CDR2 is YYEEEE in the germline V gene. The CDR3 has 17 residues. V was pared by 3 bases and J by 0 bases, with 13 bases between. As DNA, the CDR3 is TGTGCCAGCAGCTCCGAAGATACAGGCTCTGGGGCCAACGTCCTGACTTTC. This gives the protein CASSSEDTGSGANVLTF.

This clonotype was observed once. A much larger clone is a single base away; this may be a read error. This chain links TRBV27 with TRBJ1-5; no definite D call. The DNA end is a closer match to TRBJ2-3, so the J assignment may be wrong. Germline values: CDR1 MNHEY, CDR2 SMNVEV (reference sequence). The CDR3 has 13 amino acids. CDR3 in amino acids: CASSLSSDQPQYF. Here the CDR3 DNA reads TGTGCCAGCAGTTTATCCTCGGATCAGCCCCAGTATTTT.

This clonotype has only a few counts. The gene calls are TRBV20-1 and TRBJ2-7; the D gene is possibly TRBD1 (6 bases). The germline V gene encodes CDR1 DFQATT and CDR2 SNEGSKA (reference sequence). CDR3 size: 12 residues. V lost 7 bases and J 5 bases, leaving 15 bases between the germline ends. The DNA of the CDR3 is TGCAGTGTACCCTCACAGGGCGACGAGCAGTACTTC. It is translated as CSVPSQGDEQYF.

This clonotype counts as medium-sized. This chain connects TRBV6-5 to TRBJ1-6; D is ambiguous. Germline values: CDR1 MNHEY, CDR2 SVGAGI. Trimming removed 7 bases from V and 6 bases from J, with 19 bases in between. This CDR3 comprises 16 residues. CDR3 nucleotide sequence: TGTGCCAGCAATGACATCCTTACCCTCGGTAATTCACCCCTCCACTTT. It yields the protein CASNDILTLGNSPLHF.

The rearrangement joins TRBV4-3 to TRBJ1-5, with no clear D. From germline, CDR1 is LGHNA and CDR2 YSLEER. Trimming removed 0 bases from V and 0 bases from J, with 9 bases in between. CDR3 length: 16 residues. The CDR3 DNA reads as TGCGCCAGCAGCCAAGAGGCGGTGCTTAGCAATCAGCCCCAGCATTTT. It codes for CASSQEAVLSNQPQHF.

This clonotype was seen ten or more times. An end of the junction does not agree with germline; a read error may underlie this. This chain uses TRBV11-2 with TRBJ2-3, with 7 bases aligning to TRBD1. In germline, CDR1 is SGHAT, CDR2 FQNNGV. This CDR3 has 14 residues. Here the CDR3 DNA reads TGTTCCAGCCTCGAGGGGGCATACACAGATACGCAGTATTTT. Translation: CSSLEGAYTDTQYF.

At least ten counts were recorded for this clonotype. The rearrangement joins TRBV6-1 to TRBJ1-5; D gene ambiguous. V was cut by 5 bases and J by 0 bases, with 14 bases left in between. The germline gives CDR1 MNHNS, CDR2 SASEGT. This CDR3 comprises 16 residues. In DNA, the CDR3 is TGTGCCAGCAGTCTAACAATAACCTATAGCAATCAGCCCCAGCATTTT. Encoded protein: CASSLTITYSNQPQHF.

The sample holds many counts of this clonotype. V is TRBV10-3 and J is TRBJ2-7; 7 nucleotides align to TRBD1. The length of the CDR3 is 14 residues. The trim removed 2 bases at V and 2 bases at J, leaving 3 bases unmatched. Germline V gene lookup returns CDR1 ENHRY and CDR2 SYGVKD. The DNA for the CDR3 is TGTGCCATCAGTGAGGACAGGGCGCCCTACGAGCAGTACTTC. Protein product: CAISEDRAPYEQYF.

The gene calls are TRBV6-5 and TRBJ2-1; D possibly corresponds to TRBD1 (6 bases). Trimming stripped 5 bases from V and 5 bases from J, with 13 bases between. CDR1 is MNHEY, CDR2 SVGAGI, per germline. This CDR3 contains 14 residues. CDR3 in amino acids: CASSNGQPHNEQFF. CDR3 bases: TGTGCCAGCAGTAACGGACAGCCCCACAATGAGCAGTTCTTC.

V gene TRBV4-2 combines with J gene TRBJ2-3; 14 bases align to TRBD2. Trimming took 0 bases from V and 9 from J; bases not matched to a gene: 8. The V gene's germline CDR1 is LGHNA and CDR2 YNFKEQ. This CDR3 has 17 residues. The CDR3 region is CASSQETTSGGAGTQYF. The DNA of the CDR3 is TGTGCCAGCAGCCAAGAGACGACTAGCGGGGGGGCAGGGACGCAGTATTTT.

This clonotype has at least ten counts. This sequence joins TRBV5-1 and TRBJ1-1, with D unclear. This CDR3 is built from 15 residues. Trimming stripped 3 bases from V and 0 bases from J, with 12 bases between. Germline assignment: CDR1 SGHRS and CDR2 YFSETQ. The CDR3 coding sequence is TGCGCCAGCAGCTCGACGGGGTATATGAACACTGAAGCTTTCTTT. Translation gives CASSSTGYMNTEAFF.

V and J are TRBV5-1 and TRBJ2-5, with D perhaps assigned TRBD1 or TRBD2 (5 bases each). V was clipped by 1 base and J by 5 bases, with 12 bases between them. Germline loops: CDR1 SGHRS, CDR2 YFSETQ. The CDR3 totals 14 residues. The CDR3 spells CASSLYSEGETQYF. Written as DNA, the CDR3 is TGCGCCAGCAGCTTGTACAGCGAGGGGGAGACCCAGTACTTC.